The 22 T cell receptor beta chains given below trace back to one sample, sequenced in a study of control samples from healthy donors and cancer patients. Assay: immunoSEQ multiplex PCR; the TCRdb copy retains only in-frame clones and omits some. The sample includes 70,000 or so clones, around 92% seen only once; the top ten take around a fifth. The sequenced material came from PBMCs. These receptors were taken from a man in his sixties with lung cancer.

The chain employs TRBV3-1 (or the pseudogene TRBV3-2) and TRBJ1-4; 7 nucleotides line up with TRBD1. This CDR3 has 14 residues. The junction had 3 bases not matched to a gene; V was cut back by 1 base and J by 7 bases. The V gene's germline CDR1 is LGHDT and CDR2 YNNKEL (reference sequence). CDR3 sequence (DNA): TGTGCCAGCAGCCAAGCAGGGGGTGGTGAAAAACTGTTTTTT. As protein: CASSQAGGGEKLFF.

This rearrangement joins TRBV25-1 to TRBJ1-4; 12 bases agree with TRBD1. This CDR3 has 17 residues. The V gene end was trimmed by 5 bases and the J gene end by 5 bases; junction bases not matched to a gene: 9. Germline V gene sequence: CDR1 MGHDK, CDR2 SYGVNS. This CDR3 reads CASSKGQGAVSNEKLFF. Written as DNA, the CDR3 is TGTGCCAGCAGTAAGGGACAGGGGGCCGTCTCCAATGAAAAACTGTTTTTT.

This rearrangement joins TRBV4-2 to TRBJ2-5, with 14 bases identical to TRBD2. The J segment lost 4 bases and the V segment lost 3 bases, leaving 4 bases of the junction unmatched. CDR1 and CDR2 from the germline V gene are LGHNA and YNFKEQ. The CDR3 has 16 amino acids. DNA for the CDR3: TGTGCCAGCAGCCATCGGACTAGCGGGGGGAGAGAGACCCAGTACTTC. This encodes CASSHRTSGGRETQYF.

CDR3 coding DNA: TGTGCCAGCAGCTTTTATTATGGGAGCCGACAGGGAGGTGGCTACACCTTC. Its protein product is CASSFYYGSRQGGGYTF. This chain uses TRBV5-4 with TRBJ1-2; TRBD1 agrees at 7 bases. The CDR3 contains 17 residues. Germline V gene data show CDR1 as SGHNT and CDR2 as YYREEE (reference sequence). The junction had 17 bases not matched to a gene; V was cut back by 2 bases and J by 7 bases.

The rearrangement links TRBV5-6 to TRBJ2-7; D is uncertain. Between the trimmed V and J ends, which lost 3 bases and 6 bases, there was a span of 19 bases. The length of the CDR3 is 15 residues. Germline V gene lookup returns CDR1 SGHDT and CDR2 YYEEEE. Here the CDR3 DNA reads TGTGCCAGCAGCTACCTTCGCCTGTACACTGGCGAGCAGTACGTC. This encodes CASSYLRLYTGEQYV.

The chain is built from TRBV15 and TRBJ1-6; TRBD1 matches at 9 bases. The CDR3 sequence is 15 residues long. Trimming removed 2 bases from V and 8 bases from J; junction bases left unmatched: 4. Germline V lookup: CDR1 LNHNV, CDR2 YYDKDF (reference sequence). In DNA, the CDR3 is TGTGCCACCAGCAGAAAGGGACAGGGATATTCACCCCTCCACTTT. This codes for CATSRKGQGYSPLHF. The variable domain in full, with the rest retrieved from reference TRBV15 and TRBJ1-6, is DAMVIQNPRYQVTQFGKPVTLSCSQTLNHNVMYWYQQKSSQAPKLLFHYYDKDFNNEADTPDNFQSRRPNTSFCFLDIRSPGLGDTAMYLCATSRKGQGYSPLHFGNGTRLTVT.

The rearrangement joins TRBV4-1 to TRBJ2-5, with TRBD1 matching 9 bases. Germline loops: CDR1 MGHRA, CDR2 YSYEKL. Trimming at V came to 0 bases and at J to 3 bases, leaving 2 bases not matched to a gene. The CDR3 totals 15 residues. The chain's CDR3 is CASSQEGTGKETQYF. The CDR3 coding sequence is TGCGCCAGCAGCCAAGAAGGGACAGGGAAAGAGACCCAGTACTTC.

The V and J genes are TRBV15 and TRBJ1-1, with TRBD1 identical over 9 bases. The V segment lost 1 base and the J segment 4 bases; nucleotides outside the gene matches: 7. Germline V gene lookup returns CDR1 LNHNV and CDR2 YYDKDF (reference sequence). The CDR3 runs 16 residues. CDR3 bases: TGTGCCACCAGCAGAGCCAGGACAGGGGTGGGCACTGAAGCTTTCTTT. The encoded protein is CATSRARTGVGTEAFF.

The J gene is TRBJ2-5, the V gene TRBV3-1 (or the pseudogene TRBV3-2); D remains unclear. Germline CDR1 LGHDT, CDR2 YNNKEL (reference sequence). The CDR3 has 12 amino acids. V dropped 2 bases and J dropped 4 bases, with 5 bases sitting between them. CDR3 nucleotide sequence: TGTGCCAGCAGCCAATATGGAGAGACCCAGTACTTC. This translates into CASSQYGETQYF.

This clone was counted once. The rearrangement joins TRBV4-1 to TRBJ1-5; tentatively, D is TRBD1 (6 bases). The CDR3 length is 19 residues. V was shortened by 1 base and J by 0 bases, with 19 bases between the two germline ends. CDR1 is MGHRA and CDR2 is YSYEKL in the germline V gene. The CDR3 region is CASSQATRDTHTSNQPQHF. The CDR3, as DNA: TGCGCCAGCAGCCAAGCCACCCGGGACACTCACACTAGCAATCAGCCCCAGCATTTT.

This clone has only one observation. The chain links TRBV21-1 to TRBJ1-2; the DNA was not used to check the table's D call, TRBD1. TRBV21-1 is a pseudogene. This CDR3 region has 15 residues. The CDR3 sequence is CASGLGRGQNYGYTF. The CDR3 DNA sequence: TGTGCCAGCGGCCTCGGCAGGGGGCAAAACTATGGCTACACCTTC.

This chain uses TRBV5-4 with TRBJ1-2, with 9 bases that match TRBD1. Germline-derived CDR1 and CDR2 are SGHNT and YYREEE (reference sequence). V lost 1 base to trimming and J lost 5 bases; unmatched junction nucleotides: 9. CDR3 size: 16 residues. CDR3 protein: CASSLLSTGGEYGYTF. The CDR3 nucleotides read TGTGCCAGCAGCTTGCTATCAACAGGGGGCGAGTATGGCTACACCTTC. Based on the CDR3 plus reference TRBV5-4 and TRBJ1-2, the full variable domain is ETGVTQSPTHLIKTRGQQVTLRCSSQSGHNTVSWYQQALGQGPQFIFQYYREEENGRGNFPPRFSGLQFPNYSSELNVNALELDDSALYLCASSLLSTGGEYGYTFGSGTRLTVV.

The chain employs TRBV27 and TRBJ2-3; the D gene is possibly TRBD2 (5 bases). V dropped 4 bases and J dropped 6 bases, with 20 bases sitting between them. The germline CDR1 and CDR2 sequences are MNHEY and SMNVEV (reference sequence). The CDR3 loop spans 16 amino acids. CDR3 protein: CASSSRGLLLSDTQYF. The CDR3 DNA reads TGTGCCAGCAGTTCCCGCGGACTTCTTTTATCGGATACGCAGTATTTT.

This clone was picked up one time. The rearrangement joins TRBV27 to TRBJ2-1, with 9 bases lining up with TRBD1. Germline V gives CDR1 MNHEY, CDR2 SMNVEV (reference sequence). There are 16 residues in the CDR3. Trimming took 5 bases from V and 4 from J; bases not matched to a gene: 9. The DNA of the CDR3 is TGTGCCAGCAGTCGAAACGACAGGGGGATTTACAATGAGCAGTTCTTC. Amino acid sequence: CASSRNDRGIYNEQFF.

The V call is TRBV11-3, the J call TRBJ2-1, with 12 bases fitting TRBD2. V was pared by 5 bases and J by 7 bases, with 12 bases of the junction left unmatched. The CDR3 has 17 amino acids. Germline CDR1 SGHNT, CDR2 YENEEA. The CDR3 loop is CASSLGSSGGAGNEQFF. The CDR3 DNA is TGTGCCAGCAGCCTTGGCTCTAGCGGGGGGGCCGGGAATGAGCAGTTCTTC. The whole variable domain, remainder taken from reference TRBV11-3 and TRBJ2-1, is EAGVVQSPRYKIIEKKQPVAFWCNPISGHNTLYWYLQNLGQGPELLIRYENEEAVDDSQLPKDRFSAERLKGVDSTLKIQPAELGDSAVYLCASSLGSSGGAGNEQFFGPGTRLTVL.

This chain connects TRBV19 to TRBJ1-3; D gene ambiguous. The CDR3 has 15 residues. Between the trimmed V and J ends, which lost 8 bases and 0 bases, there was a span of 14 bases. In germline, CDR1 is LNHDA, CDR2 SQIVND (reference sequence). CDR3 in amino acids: CASADQRYSGNTIYF. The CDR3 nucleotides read TGTGCCAGTGCAGACCAGAGATACTCTGGAAACACCATATATTTT. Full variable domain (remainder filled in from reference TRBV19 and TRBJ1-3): DGGITQSPKYLFRKEGQNVTLSCEQNLNHDAMYWYRQDPGQGLRLIYYSQIVNDFQKGDIAEGYSVSREKKESFPLTVTSAQKNPTAFYLCASADQRYSGNTIYFGEGSWLTVV.

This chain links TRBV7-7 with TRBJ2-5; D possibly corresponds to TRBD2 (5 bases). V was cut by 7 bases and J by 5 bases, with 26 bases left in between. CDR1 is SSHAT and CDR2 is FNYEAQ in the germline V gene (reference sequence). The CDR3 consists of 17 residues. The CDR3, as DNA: TGTGCCAGCATCCCGGTGGGGAGCGGCCGGATGGGGGAGACCCAGTACTTC. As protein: CASIPVGSGRMGETQYF.

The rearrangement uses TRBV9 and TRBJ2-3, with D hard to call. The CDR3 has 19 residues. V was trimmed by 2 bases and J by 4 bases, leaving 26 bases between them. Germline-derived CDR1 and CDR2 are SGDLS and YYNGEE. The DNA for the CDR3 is TGTGCCAGCAGCGTTAGTCTCCAGGTACCGCCCACACGATCAGATACGCAGTATTTT. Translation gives CASSVSLQVPPTRSDTQYF. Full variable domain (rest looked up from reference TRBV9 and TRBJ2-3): DSGVTQTPKHLITATGQRVTLRCSPRSGDLSVYWYQQSLDQGLQFLIQYYNGEERAKGNILERFSAQQFPDLHSELNLSSLELGDSALYFCASSVSLQVPPTRSDTQYFGPGTRLTVL.

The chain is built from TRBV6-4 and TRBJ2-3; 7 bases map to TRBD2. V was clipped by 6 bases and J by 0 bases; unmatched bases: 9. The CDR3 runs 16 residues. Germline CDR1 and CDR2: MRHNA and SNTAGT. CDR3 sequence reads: CASSPERGRSTDTQYF. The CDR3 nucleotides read TGTGCCAGCAGCCCAGAGCGGGGCAGAAGCACAGATACGCAGTATTTT.

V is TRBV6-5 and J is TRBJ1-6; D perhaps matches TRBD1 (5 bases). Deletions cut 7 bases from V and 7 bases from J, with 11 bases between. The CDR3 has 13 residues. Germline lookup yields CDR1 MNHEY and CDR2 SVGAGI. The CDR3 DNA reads TGTGCCAGCACCCGGGACGGGAATTCACCCCTCCACTTT. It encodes CASTRDGNSPLHF.

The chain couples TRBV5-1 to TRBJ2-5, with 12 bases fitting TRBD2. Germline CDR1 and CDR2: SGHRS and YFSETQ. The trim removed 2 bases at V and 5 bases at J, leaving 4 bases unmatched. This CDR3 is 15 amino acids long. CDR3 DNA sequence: TGCGCCAGCAGCTTTGGACTAGCGGGGTTTGAGACCCAGTACTTC. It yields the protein CASSFGLAGFETQYF.

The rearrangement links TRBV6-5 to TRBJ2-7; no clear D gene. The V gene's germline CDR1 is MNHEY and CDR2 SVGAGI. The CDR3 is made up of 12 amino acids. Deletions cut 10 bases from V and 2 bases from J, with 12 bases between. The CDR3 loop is CATSINAYEQYF. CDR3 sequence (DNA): TGTGCCACTTCTATAAATGCCTACGAGCAGTACTTC.